The source of this T cell receptor beta chain is a study of T cells in Graves' hyperthyroidism and ophthalmopathy. The CDR3 totals 14 residues. The V and J ends lost 11 bases and 3 bases respectively, with 16 bases between them. Germline lookup yields CDR1 ENHRY and CDR2 SYGVKD. This clonotype has ten or more counts. RNA transcripts yielded amplified TCR beta CDR3 regions. HTBI primers drove first-round RT-PCR of the TCR CDR3. TCRdb independently ran MiXCR on the multiplex PCR reads; one entry per CDR3 protein. The profile covers 250,000 or so distinct CDR3 sequences, with about 16% appearing a single time and 30% to 35% taken by the ten largest.

This sequence joins TRBV10-3 and TRBJ2-2, with D unclear. Material: blood. The TCR sequence derives from a woman aged 45-65 years with Graves' hyperthyroidism that later progressed to Graves' ophthalmopathy. The CDR3 region is CAVSGFGDTGELFF. The CDR3 nucleotides are TGTGCCGTCTCGGGCTTTGGGGACACCGGGGAGCTGTTTTTT.